This TCR beta chain was obtained from a study of molecular identifiers for immune sequencing clone quantification. The V gene end was trimmed by 3 bases and the J gene end by 0 bases; junction bases not matched to a gene: 13. The V gene's germline CDR1 is SQVTM and CDR2 ANQGSEA. The CDR3 runs to 18 residues. For this clonotype: A much larger clone is a single base away; this may be a read error. This CDR3 is missing its conserved last phenylalanine or tryptophan, likely due to a read error.

TCRdb processed the PCR reads anew with MiXCR; each CDR3 protein has one entry. The table lists roughly 320,000 distinct CDR3 sequences, 24% of them singletons. The clonotype originates from a human donor in good health. Some libraries in this study had Jurkat cell RNA spiked in. This rearrangement joins TRBV29-1 to TRBJ2-3, with 9 nucleotides matching TRBD2. The sequencing sample was made of naive CD8+ T cells from blood, with Jurkat cell RNA spiked in. Subset meaning: FACS-sorted CD8+CD4-CCR7+CD45RA+ naive T cells. The CDR3 spells CSVDSLLASGTSTDTQYL. The CDR3 nucleotides are TGCAGCGTTGACTCTCTTTTGGCTAGCGGGACTAGCACAGATACGCAGTATCTT.